The 10 T cell receptor beta chains below all came from one sample that was sequenced in a study of cytomegalovirus exposure and HLA in healthy donors. Amplification used 60 Vbeta primers and 13 Jbeta primers. Clones were read by immunoSEQ multiplex PCR, and TCRdb kept only the in-frame ones, dropping some. The sample carries 55,000 to 65,000 clones, 80% recorded once. The sample was PBMCs. These receptors were obtained from a middle-aged woman in good health and CMV-seronegative.

The genes are TRBV6-6 and TRBJ2-7; 9 positions agree with TRBD1. Germline V gene lookup returns CDR1 MNHNY and CDR2 SVGAGI (reference sequence). After removal of 5 bases from V and 1 base from J, the junction contained 3 bases not matched to a gene. The CDR3 has 14 residues. In DNA form, the CDR3 reads TGTGCCAGCAGTACAGGGGGCAGATCCTACGAGCAGTACTTC. It is translated as CASSTGGRSYEQYF.

This sequence joins TRBV7-2 and TRBJ2-3, with 7 bases aligning to TRBD2. Germline lookup yields CDR1 SGHTA and CDR2 FQGNSA. This CDR3 comprises 15 residues. Unmatched junction bases numbered 11, after V lost 7 bases and J lost 4 bases. The CDR3 bases are TGTGCCAGCACCAAATCTCGGACTAGTTCAGATACGCAGTATTTT. This codes for CASTKSRTSSDTQYF.

CDR3 residues: CASSLVPGGTEAFF. Here the CDR3 DNA reads TGTGCCAGCAGCTTAGTCCCCGGGGGTACTGAAGCTTTCTTT. V gene TRBV7-6 combines with J gene TRBJ1-1; the D gene is possibly TRBD1 (5 bases). Germline loops: CDR1 SGHVS, CDR2 FNYEAQ. The CDR3 has 14 amino acids. Deletions cut 1 base from V and 5 bases from J, with 11 bases between.

CDR3 DNA sequence: TGTGCCAGCAGCCGGGACTTCGCCCCTACCTACGAGCAGTACTTC. This encodes CASSRDFAPTYEQYF. This chain links TRBV5-4 with TRBJ2-7; tentatively, D is TRBD2 (6 bases). Trimming removed 4 bases at V and 2 bases at J, with 16 bases between. From germline, CDR1 is SGHNT and CDR2 YYREEE (reference sequence). The CDR3 length is 15 residues. The variable domain in full, with the rest retrieved from reference TRBV5-4 and TRBJ2-7, is ETGVTQSPTHLIKTRGQQVTLRCSSQSGHNTVSWYQQALGQGPQFIFQYYREEENGRGNFPPRFSGLQFPNYSSELNVNALELDDSALYLCASSRDFAPTYEQYFGPGTRLTVT.

The rearrangement links TRBV18 to TRBJ2-2; TRBD1 aligns across 7 bases. CDR3 size: 16 residues. V was pared by 6 bases and J by 0 bases, with 7 bases of the junction left unmatched. Per the germline V gene, CDR1 is KGHSH and CDR2 is LQKENI. CDR3 sequence (DNA): TGTGCCAGCTCGCAGACACAGGGGTCGAACACCGGGGAGCTGTTTTTT. Translating gives CASSQTQGSNTGELFF.

The chain recombines TRBV5-1 with TRBJ2-7, with 14 bases that match TRBD2. Trimming took 3 bases from V and 6 from J; bases not matched to a gene: 17. The CDR3 consists of 19 residues. Germline loops: CDR1 SGHRS, CDR2 YFSETQ. CDR3 sequence reads: CASSYLRGLAGDADVEQYF. In DNA, the CDR3 is TGCGCCAGCAGCTACCTCCGGGGACTAGCGGGGGATGCCGATGTCGAGCAGTACTTC.

The V call is TRBV4-1, the J call TRBJ1-2; 7 bases map to TRBD1. The germline V gene has CDR1 MGHRA and CDR2 YSYEKL. V lost 1 base, J lost 4 bases, and 12 bases stayed unmatched. CDR3 length equals 17 residues. The CDR3 spells CASSQVPDRRQSYGYTF. In nucleotides, the CDR3 is TGCGCCAGCAGCCAAGTACCGGACAGGCGACAAAGCTATGGCTACACCTTC.

The rearrangement links TRBV5-6 to TRBJ2-3; 8 nucleotides agree with TRBD2. This CDR3 has 19 amino acids. With V trimmed by 3 bases and J by 2 bases, 17 bases remained unmatched. The germline V gene encodes CDR1 SGHDT and CDR2 YYEEEE. CDR3 region: CASSWGPGGNGGPTDTQYF. The DNA for the CDR3 is TGTGCCAGCAGCTGGGGTCCGGGAGGGAACGGGGGTCCCACAGATACGCAGTATTTT.

This chain joins TRBV2 and TRBJ1-5; 7 bases align to TRBD1. Losses at the gene ends were 6 bases for V and 6 bases for J; bases not matched to a gene: 11. There are 15 residues in the CDR3. Per germline, CDR1 SNHLY and CDR2 FYNNEI. This chain's CDR3 is CASSPGAGGFQPQHF. For the CDR3, the DNA is TGTGCCAGCAGCCCGGGGGCAGGGGGGTTTCAGCCCCAGCATTTT. The full variable domain, its missing parts supplied by reference TRBV2 and TRBJ1-5, is EPEVTQTPSHQVTQMGQEVILRCVPISNHLYFYWYRQILGQKVEFLVSFYNNEISEKSEIFDDQFSVERPDGSNFTLKIRSTKLEDSAMYFCASSPGAGGFQPQHFGDGTRLSIL.

The chain employs TRBV6-6 and TRBJ2-7, with TRBD2 as a possible D gene (7 bases). The germline CDR1 and CDR2 sequences are MNHNY and SVGAGI (reference sequence). Deletions cut 2 bases from V and 3 bases from J, with 17 bases between. This CDR3 region has 16 residues. The CDR3 region is CASSYRGPREFYEQYF. CDR3 DNA: TGTGCCAGCAGTTACCGGGGGCCGCGGGAGTTCTACGAGCAGTACTTC.